This T cell receptor beta chain emerged from a study of blood T cell repertoires in COVID-19. Background on the study: Some COVID-19 samples were acute and others convalescent; all came from the United States, Italy and Spain. T cells, B-cell-depleted T cells, or PBMCs provided the cDNA or gDNA that served as material.

Looked up from germline, CDR1 is MNHEY and CDR2 is SMNVEV (reference sequence). The CDR3 is 14 amino acids. V dropped 7 bases and J dropped 0 bases, with 12 bases sitting between them. In the original analysis: Reference gene primer amplification yielded estimated nucleated cell counts. Some clones are missing from TCRdb's copy, which holds only in-frame ones; the method was immunoSEQ multiplex PCR. That table is the source of V, J and clone size, and D and trimming were worked out from the DNA. Of over 200,000 clones in the sample, almost 90% were seen once. This chain connects TRBV27 to TRBJ1-2; possible D gene TRBD1, 6 bases. The sequencing input was peripheral blood. The receptor was derived from a woman aged 55-70 years with acute or convalescent COVID-19. Written as DNA, the CDR3 is TGTGCCAGCACCGCGACAGGCACTAACTATGGCTACACCTTC. Translation: CASTATGTNYGYTF.